This TCR beta chain stems from a study of blood T cell repertoires in COVID-19. Overall study: Whether acute or convalescent, the COVID-19 samples came from the United States, Italy and Spain.

TCRdb keeps only in-frame clones here, not all; method: immunoSEQ multiplex PCR. The table lists 350,000 to 400,000 clones, 90% of them singletons. This clone was observed a few times. The clonotype originates from a man aged 18 to 35 with active or convalescent COVID-19. The source material was peripheral blood.

The DNA of the CDR3 is TGCGCCAGCAGCCAAGGGAGGACAGGGGATATTAATTCACCCCTCCACTTT. Translation gives CASSQGRTGDINSPLHF. V usage is TRBV4-3 and J usage is TRBJ1-6; 9 bases map to TRBD1. CDR3 length: 17 amino acids. V dropped 1 base and J dropped 6; count of bases not matched to a gene: 7. The germline V gene has CDR1 LGHNA and CDR2 YSLEER.